Reported below is one T cell receptor beta chain. Its antigen is undetermined. The sample originates from a study of OX40 agonist ivuxolimab in advanced cancers. Clones were read by immunoSEQ multiplex PCR, and TCRdb kept only the in-frame ones, dropping some. Of about 81,000 clones listed, more than 75% are singletons. This CDR3 is built from 13 residues. Trimming pared 8 bases from V and 1 base from J, leaving 11 bases between. The V gene's germline CDR1 is SEHNR and CDR2 FQNEAQ (reference sequence). Overall study results and limits: Doses of 0.1 to 3.0 mg/kg were accompanied by clonal expansion of CD4+ and CD8+ blood T cells by week 6.

The chain couples TRBV7-9 to TRBJ1-1; D not resolved. The starting material was CD4+ or CD8+ T cells sorted from blood, obtained in a trial of the OX40 agonist ivuxolimab. The receptor's source is an adult with an advanced solid tumor such as melanoma, head and neck, liver or kidney cancer. CDR3 DNA: TGTGCCAGCGGTATAGGCGCGAACACTGAAGCTTTCTTT. Its translation: CASGIGANTEAFF.